The following is a T cell receptor (beta chain) sequence with its context. Its target antigen remains unknown. No much larger clonotype is one base removed from it; base qualities were not supplied. The record originates from a study of technical replicates of blood from several donors (dated by TCRdb to 2017 to 2019). Library creation used the immunoSEQ multiplex PCR assay. Drawn from immuneACCESS, this table holds only the in-frame rearrangements with V and J called that TCRdb kept. Clones are partly lost; checked studies trace under half to an unresolved V gene and leave the rest unexplained. This sample has more than 65,000 clones in its table, and about 96% of those were observed once. Approximately 0.32% of the sample is in the top ten clones. The CDR3 starts with the cysteine, ends with the phenylalanine, and has 15 residues. Of all the DNA, just the CDR3 is kept, 45 bases in frame from base 1. Per the germline V gene, SGHTA is the CDR1 and FQGTGA is the CDR2. Trimming accounts for 2 bases at V and 6 bases at J, while the number of junction bases matched to no gene is 7.

This TCR came from a human donor in good health. The sample taken for sequencing was T cells isolated from PBMCs. The V and J segments used are TRBV7-3 and TRBJ2-1; 7 bases in between match TRBD2. The encoded CDR3 is CASSLAGVPPNEQFF. In nucleotides, the sequence is TGTGCCAGCAGCTTAGCGGGAGTCCCACCCAATGAGCAGTTCTTC.